What follows describes a single T cell receptor (beta chain). This CDR3 comprises 14 residues. CDR1 LNHDA and CDR2 SQIVND come from the germline V gene (reference sequence). V was clipped by 3 bases and J by 6 bases; unmatched bases: 6. This sample stems from a study of blood T cell repertoires in COVID-19. Study-level information: Material from acute and convalescent COVID-19 was sourced from the United States, Italy and Spain. PBMCs, B-cell-depleted T cells, or T cells were the source of the cDNA or gDNA that made up the material.

How the authors handled the data: For nucleated cells, counts were estimated from reference gene primer amplification. Sequenced by immunoSEQ multiplex PCR; TCRdb stores in-frame clones only, minus some. V and J calls and clone size are given by that table; D and trimming were obtained from the DNA. Of 75,000 to 80,000 clones in the sample, approximately 86% were seen once. The specimen sequenced was peripheral blood. The source of this sequence is a human donor in a cohort sampled during active COVID-19. V is TRBV19 and J is TRBJ2-7; 9 bases line up with TRBD1. The CDR3 region has the DNA TGTGCCAGTAGTATTACAGGGGGCCGAGGCGAGCAGTACTTC. Translation: CASSITGGRGEQYF.